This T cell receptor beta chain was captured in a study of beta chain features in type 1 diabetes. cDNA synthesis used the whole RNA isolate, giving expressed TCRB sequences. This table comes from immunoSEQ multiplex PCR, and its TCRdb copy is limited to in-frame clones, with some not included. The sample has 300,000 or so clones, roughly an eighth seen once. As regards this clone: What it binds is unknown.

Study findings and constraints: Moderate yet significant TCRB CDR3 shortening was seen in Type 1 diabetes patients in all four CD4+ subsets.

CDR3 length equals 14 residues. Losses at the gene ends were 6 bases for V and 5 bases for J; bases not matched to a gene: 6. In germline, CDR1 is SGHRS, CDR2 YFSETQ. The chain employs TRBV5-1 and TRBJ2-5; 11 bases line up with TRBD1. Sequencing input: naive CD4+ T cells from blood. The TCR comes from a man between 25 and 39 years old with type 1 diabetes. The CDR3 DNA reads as TGCGCCAGCACCCCCGGGACAGGGGGTGAGACCCAGTACTTC. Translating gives CASTPGTGGETQYF.